This T cell receptor beta chain was found in a study of T cells after posttransplantation cyclophosphamide (dated by TCRdb to between 2015 and 2016). Looking at the study overall: T cell repertoire reconstitution was tracked by TRB sequencing after myeloablative bone marrow transplantation in which posttransplantation cyclophosphamide was used as GVHD prophylaxis. Samples from 35 PTCy-treated patients and some 16 related bone marrow donors of those patients were subjected to antigen receptor sequencing. Blood from all 30 or so PTCy patients with 1-year posttransplant specimens was subjected to TRB sequencing. In 3 patients, up to roughly 3 additional blood samples taken between 2 and 5.2 years after transplant also underwent TRB sequencing, as did pretransplant blood from a handful of patients. TRA and TRB clonality were tightly correlated in roughly ten samples, so subsequent TCR analyses focused on TRB only. Public TRB sequences were checked against a database of over 3,600 sequences associated with responses to pathogens, tumor antigens, self-antigens and alloantigens. General conclusions and limits of the study: Across 35 to 55 patients, TRB clonality was highly associated with recipient CMV seropositivity and CMV reactivation, and diversity in PTCy patients was similar to diversity in CNI/methotrexate controls. Donor-recipient similarity was low at 1-2 months but increased during the first year, and donor CD8+ memory clones often dominated later blood repertoires. The TRB repertoires of T cells infiltrating skin or the GI tract showed only limited overlap with the TRB repertoires found in blood.

Looking up the germline V gene yields CDR1 SGDLS and CDR2 YYNGEE. The CDR3 numbers 15 residues from cysteine through phenylalanine. Of the read, only the CDR3 DNA is kept; its 45 bases are in frame from base 1. V gives up 3 bases and J gives up 1 base, and the segment between their germline ends measures 10 bases. With regard to this clone: What this receptor recognizes is not known. Per-base qualities were not stored, and no clone one base away is much larger.

TRB sequencing used genomic DNA with the immunoSEQ assay at survey resolution or the hsTCRB kit. On the authors' methods: The immunoSEQ software handled initial read processing, and the LymphoSeq R package was used for repertoire analyses. Clonality was computed as 1 minus normalized Shannon entropy; Gini coefficient was also calculated for each TRB dataset. Phenotypes of unsorted samples were inferred by mapping TRB sequences from sorted subsets of the recipient or donor onto unsorted samples of the same recipient. In its TCRdb copy, this immuneACCESS table keeps in-frame sequences only and misses some clones. Where compared with another copy, unresolved V genes explain less than half of these, and the others have no known cause. The V and J calls and clone size come from that table; D and trimming were worked out from the DNA. This sample holds tens of thousands of clones; approximately 71% were observed only once. About 0.71% of the sample is held by the ten biggest clonotypes.

On the day of marrow donation, related bone marrow donors gave peripheral blood samples. Peripheral blood and bone marrow mononuclear cells were isolated by Ficoll-Hypaque density centrifugation and were cryopreserved. CD4+ and CD8+ T cells, including naive and memory subsets, were sorted by FACS using a FACSAria II. The sample was memory CD4+ T cells sorted from PBMCs. This TCR came from a woman in her sixties in good health, CMV-negative, and a related stem cell transplant donor. Recombination connected TRBV9 to TRBJ2-2; the D gene identity is not certain. The CDR3 protein: CASSGRGENTGELFF. The nucleotide sequence is given as TGTGCCAGCAGCGGACGCGGAGAGAACACCGGGGAGCTGTTTTTT. With the rest looked up from the reference TRBV9 and TRBJ2-2 genes rather than sequenced, the full variable domain is DSGVTQTPKHLITATGQRVTLRCSPRSGDLSVYWYQQSLDQGLQFLIQYYNGEERAKGNILERFSAQQFPDLHSELNLSSLELGDSALYFCASSGRGENTGELFFGEGSRLTVL.